These 9 T cell receptor beta chains came from one sample sequenced in a study of control samples from healthy donors and cancer patients. TCRdb's table, derived via immunoSEQ multiplex PCR, lists solely in-frame clones and lacks some. The data show roughly 220,000 clones, about 94% seen once. The sequenced sample was blood. Every receptor here comes from a man between 50 and 59 years old in good health.

The chain is built from TRBV4-1 and TRBJ1-2, with 10 nucleotides matching TRBD1. This CDR3 region has 16 residues. Germline-derived CDR1 and CDR2 are MGHRA and YSYEKL. With V trimmed by 2 bases and J by 5 bases, 8 bases remained unmatched. CDR3 sequence reads: CASSQPSRDRGYGYTF. The CDR3 nucleotides read TGCGCCAGCAGCCAACCGTCCCGGGACAGGGGATATGGCTACACCTTC.

The chain employs TRBV23-1 and TRBJ2-1; no clear D. TRBV23-1 is an ORF, and what it does is uncertain. The CDR3 runs to 12 residues. V lost 2 bases and J 10 bases, leaving 9 bases between the germline ends. CDR3 in amino acids: CASSQRQREQFF. The CDR3 DNA sequence: TGCGCCAGCAGTCAAAGACAACGGGAGCAGTTCTTC.

This rearrangement joins TRBV7-2 to TRBJ1-2; tentative D call: TRBD1 (5 bases). The CDR3 loop spans 14 amino acids. The germline V and J ends were trimmed by 5 bases and 5 bases, with 15 bases remaining between them. Germline CDR1 and CDR2: SGHTA and FQGNSA. The CDR3, as DNA: TGTGCCAGCAGCCCGGACACTATGGGGTATGGCTACACCTTC. This sequence encodes CASSPDTMGYGYTF.

The chain couples TRBV6-5 to TRBJ1-1; the D gene is possibly TRBD1 (6 bases). V shed 2 bases and J shed 5 bases, with 9 bases lying between them. This CDR3 has 13 residues. Per germline, CDR1 MNHEY and CDR2 SVGAGI. CDR3 DNA sequence: TGTGCCAGCAGTTACGCAGGGGAGACTGAAGCTTTCTTT. Translation gives CASSYAGETEAFF.

This chain links TRBV19 with TRBJ1-2, with D possibly being TRBD1 (6 bases). The V and J ends lost 6 bases and 7 bases respectively, with 18 bases between them. The CDR3 totals 14 residues. Germline V gene data show CDR1 as LNHDA and CDR2 as SQIVND (reference sequence). DNA for the CDR3: TGTGCCAGTAGCGAAAAGGCACAGGGTTTTGGCTACACCTTC. Encoded protein: CASSEKAQGFGYTF.

V gene TRBV28 combines with J gene TRBJ2-7; tentative D call: TRBD1 (5 bases). The germline V and J ends were trimmed by 5 bases and 3 bases, with 20 bases remaining between them. The germline CDR1 and CDR2 sequences are MDHEN and SYDVKM. The length of the CDR3 is 16 residues. The DNA for the CDR3 is TGTGCCAGCAGTCCTCCGACTGGGGCCCTATACTACGAGCAGTACTTC. Its protein product is CASSPPTGALYYEQYF.

The J gene is TRBJ2-7, the V gene TRBV2, with D tentatively TRBD2 (5 bases). Germline V CDR1 and CDR2: SNHLY, FYNNEI. The CDR3 loop spans 14 amino acids. Trimming stripped 3 bases from V and 9 bases from J, with 18 bases between. CDR3 loop: CASSDPKETTGQYV. The CDR3 nucleotides are TGTGCCAGCAGTGACCCGAAGGAGACTACGGGGCAGTACGTC.

This clone was observed once. The chain employs TRBV2 and TRBJ1-6, with D possibly being TRBD1 (6 bases). The CDR3 extends over 17 amino acids. The germline V gene encodes CDR1 SNHLY and CDR2 FYNNEI. Trimming cost V 4 bases and J 6 bases, with 19 bases left between them. Written as DNA, the CDR3 is TGTGCCAGCAGTGTCCTACAGCTCAGGGGTGGTAATTCACCCCTCCACTTT. It yields the protein CASSVLQLRGGNSPLHF.

The DNA of the CDR3 is TGTGCCAGCAGCTTGACGGGCGGCACTGAAGCTTTCTTT. Amino acid sequence: CASSLTGGTEAFF. The chain recombines TRBV5-4 with TRBJ1-1; D is unclear. This CDR3 has 13 residues. V dropped 1 base and J dropped 4 bases, with 8 bases sitting between them. Looked up from germline, CDR1 is SGHNT and CDR2 is YYREEE (reference sequence).